This T cell receptor beta chain derives from a study of metastatic and nonmetastatic thyroid tumors. Overall study context: Repertoires were compared across blood and tumor or nodule tissue from malignant and benign thyroid patients. Findings and limits, study-wide: In blood and tumor, TCR beta diversity was reportedly significantly higher in malignant thyroid tumors than in benign nodules.

No patient received treatment before thyroid surgery. TCRdb ran MiXCR on the PCR reads. The table shows fewer than 20,000 clones, with approximately 25% occurring only once. CDR1 is MDHEN, CDR2 SYDVKM, per germline. CDR3 length: 15 amino acids. V lost 5 bases, J lost 0 bases, and 10 bases lay in between. Worth noting for this clone: Antigen specificity is unknown.

The sample taken for sequencing was adjacent normal tissue. The chain employs TRBV28 and TRBJ2-2; weak D call: TRBD2 (6 bases). The sequence came from a female donor with papillary thyroid cancer or a benign thyroid nodule (not recorded which). Some clones in this sample may be carry-over from other donors' samples. The CDR3 coding sequence is TGTGCCAGCAGTCCGTCGGGGGCGAACACCGGGGAGCTGTTTTTT. Protein sequence: CASSPSGANTGELFF.